This entry lists 24 T cell receptor beta chains sequenced from one sample in a study of blood T cell repertoires in COVID-19. Libraries were prepared by immunoSEQ multiplex PCR; TCRdb keeps only in-frame clonotypes and omits some of them. The sample lists around 100,000 clones, around four fifths occurring once. Sequenced material: peripheral blood. All receptors come from a human donor in a cohort sampled during active COVID-19.

This clone was seen a single time. The V call is TRBV19, the J call TRBJ1-5; D gene ambiguous. The V and J ends lost 6 bases and 4 bases respectively, with 16 bases between them. The CDR3 runs to 15 residues. Germline CDR1 is LNHDA and CDR2 is SQIVND (reference sequence). The CDR3 DNA reads as TGTGCCAGTAGATCCGGGGAGGGAGGTAATCAGCCCCAGCATTTT. Translating it yields CASRSGEGGNQPQHF. Based on the CDR3 plus reference TRBV19 and TRBJ1-5, the full variable domain is DGGITQSPKYLFRKEGQNVTLSCEQNLNHDAMYWYRQDPGQGLRLIYYSQIVNDFQKGDIAEGYSVSREKKESFPLTVTSAQKNPTAFYLCASRSGEGGNQPQHFGDGTRLSIL.

The gene calls are TRBV9 and TRBJ2-2; possible D gene TRBD1, 5 bases. There are 15 residues in the CDR3. Trimming took off 3 bases at V and 0 bases at J, with 9 bases between the two ends. The germline V gene encodes CDR1 SGDLS and CDR2 YYNGEE. In DNA form, the CDR3 reads TGTGCCAGCAGCGGCCACAGGACGAACACCGGGGAGCTGTTTTTT. It yields the protein CASSGHRTNTGELFF.

The V call is TRBV28, the J call TRBJ2-1; D is unresolved. Germline V CDR1 and CDR2: MDHEN, SYDVKM. V lost 4 bases to trimming and J lost 7 bases, with 14 bases between them. The CDR3 length is 14 residues. DNA of the CDR3: TGTGCCAGCAGTTCCCCGACAAGTCAAAATGAGCAGTTCTTC. Translating it yields CASSSPTSQNEQFF.

This chain connects TRBV3-1 (or the pseudogene TRBV3-2) to TRBJ2-3; D is undetermined. Looked up from germline, CDR1 is LGHDT and CDR2 is YNNKEL (reference sequence). V lost 1 base and J 4 bases, leaving 9 bases between the germline ends. This CDR3 has 14 amino acids. The CDR3 loop reads CASSQGRVSDTQYF. CDR3 in DNA: TGTGCCAGCAGCCAAGGTCGGGTTTCAGATACGCAGTATTTT.

This clone came up once. The rearrangement links TRBV27 to TRBJ1-2, with a weak D call TRBD1 (6 bases). Trimming removed 7 bases at V and 8 bases at J, with 14 bases between. Germline CDR1 is MNHEY and CDR2 is SMNVEV (reference sequence). The CDR3 loop spans 12 amino acids. The CDR3 bases are TGTGCCAGCACCTCTAGGGGGGGCGGCTACACCTTC. The encoded protein is CASTSRGGGYTF.

CDR3 protein: CASSYIRDSKAFF. The CDR3, as DNA: TGTGCCAGCAGTTACATTCGGGACAGTAAGGCTTTCTTT. V gene TRBV6-5 combines with J gene TRBJ1-1; TRBD1 matches 7 bases. The CDR3 extends over 13 amino acids. Per the germline V gene, CDR1 is MNHEY and CDR2 is SVGAGI. J lost 11 bases, V lost 2 bases, and 8 bases had no gene match.

V is TRBV4-1 and J is TRBJ2-6, with a possible D match to TRBD1 (6 bases). The CDR3 spans 18 residues. V lost 4 bases to trimming and J lost 0 bases, with 16 bases between them. Germline CDR1 and CDR2: MGHRA and YSYEKL. As DNA, the CDR3 is TGCGCCAGCAGCCTATCCGGGACACCCAACTCTGGGGCCAACGTCCTGACTTTC. It is translated as CASSLSGTPNSGANVLTF.

Only a few counts were recorded for this clone. The chain employs TRBV2 and TRBJ1-4, with TRBD1 matching over 7 bases. Germline V gives CDR1 SNHLY, CDR2 FYNNEI. The CDR3 is made up of 15 amino acids. V dropped 8 bases and J dropped 0; count of bases not matched to a gene: 6. DNA of the CDR3: TGTGCCAGCCGGGACAGAGCCACAACTAATGAAAAACTGTTTTTT. Protein: CASRDRATTNEKLFF.

The chain carries TRBV3-1 (or the pseudogene TRBV3-2) and TRBJ2-7; 10 nucleotides match TRBD2. The J segment lost 3 bases and the V segment lost 3 bases, leaving 8 bases of the junction unmatched. The CDR3 is 16 amino acids. Germline assignment: CDR1 LGHDT and CDR2 YNNKEL (reference sequence). CDR3 region: CASSQLSSGGRYEQYF. Here the CDR3 DNA reads TGTGCCAGCAGCCAGTTAAGTAGCGGGGGGCGCTACGAGCAGTACTTC.

This clone showed up just once. This chain uses TRBV10-1 with TRBJ2-7, with TRBD1 as a possible D gene (5 bases). Germline CDR1 and CDR2: WNHNN and SYGVQD (reference sequence). This CDR3 has 15 residues. The V and J ends lost 2 bases and 6 bases respectively, with 17 bases between them. CDR3 residues: CASSEDSSVSREQYF. DNA of the CDR3: TGCGCCAGCAGTGAGGACAGTTCCGTATCGCGCGAGCAGTACTTC.

This chain uses TRBV10-3 with TRBJ2-1, with 8 bases matching TRBD1. Trimming at V came to 2 bases and at J to 12 bases, leaving 12 bases not matched to a gene. In germline, CDR1 is ENHRY, CDR2 SYGVKD. The CDR3 runs to 15 residues. CDR3 coding DNA: TGTGCCATCAGTGAGGCGGGACAGGTATTTGGGCGGCAGTTCTTC. It yields the protein CAISEAGQVFGRQFF.

V is TRBV27 and J is TRBJ2-7, with D possibly matching TRBD2 (6 bases). With 2 bases removed from V and 3 bases from J, the gap between germline ends came to 20 bases. This CDR3 is built from 17 residues. Germline V gene lookup returns CDR1 MNHEY and CDR2 SMNVEV (reference sequence). For the CDR3, the DNA is TGTGCCAGCAGTTTACGGTTTTTCTCGGGGGTAGACTACGAGCAGTACTTC. It yields the protein CASSLRFFSGVDYEQYF.

The rearrangement joins TRBV6-5 to TRBJ2-7, with D unclear. Germline V lookup: CDR1 MNHEY, CDR2 SVGAGI. This CDR3 contains 16 residues. The V end was cut by 4 bases, the J end by 3 bases, with 19 bases between. CDR3 loop: CASSLSASPTDYEQYF. CDR3 bases: TGTGCCAGCAGTTTATCGGCCTCCCCGACTGACTACGAGCAGTACTTC.

The rearrangement joins TRBV27 to TRBJ2-7; tentative D call: TRBD1 (6 bases). V was pared by 5 bases and J by 1 base, with 9 bases between. CDR3 length: 13 amino acids. The germline V gene encodes CDR1 MNHEY and CDR2 SMNVEV (reference sequence). The CDR3 region has the DNA TGTGCCAGCAGTCGAGGACAGTCCTACGAGCAGTACTTC. Its translation is CASSRGQSYEQYF.

The chain joins TRBV2 to TRBJ1-5, with TRBD1 matching 10 bases. This CDR3 has 15 amino acids. Per the germline V gene, CDR1 is SNHLY and CDR2 is FYNNEI. Trimming at V came to 3 bases and at J to 6 bases, leaving 5 bases not matched to a gene. This chain's CDR3 is CASSDYGQGVQPQHF. CDR3 nucleotide sequence: TGTGCCAGCAGTGATTATGGACAGGGGGTTCAGCCCCAGCATTTT. Using reference TRBV2 and TRBJ1-5 for the parts outside the CDR3, the full variable domain is EPEVTQTPSHQVTQMGQEVILRCVPISNHLYFYWYRQILGQKVEFLVSFYNNEISEKSEIFDDQFSVERPDGSNFTLKIRSTKLEDSAMYFCASSDYGQGVQPQHFGDGTRLSIL.

The chain joins TRBV3-1 (or the pseudogene TRBV3-2) to TRBJ2-2, with a weak D call TRBD1 (5 bases). Germline CDR1 LGHDT, CDR2 YNNKEL (reference sequence). The CDR3 extends over 17 amino acids. Deletions cut 2 bases from V and 0 bases from J, with 13 bases between. CDR3 sequence (DNA): TGTGCCAGCAGCCAACGAGCCAGGGTTCCGAACACCGGGGAGCTGTTTTTT. Protein sequence: CASSQRARVPNTGELFF.

The chain recombines TRBV21-1 with TRBJ2-6; the tabulated D call, TRBD1, remains unverified against the DNA. TRBV21-1 is a pseudogene locus. This CDR3 is built from 20 residues. The CDR3, as DNA: TGTGCCAGCAGCAAAAAACCCAGGGGGTACCTCCAATCTGGGGCCAACGTCCTGACTTTC. Its protein is CASSKKPRGYLQSGANVLTF.

The chain uses TRBV19 and TRBJ2-3; no reliable D call. Germline assignment: CDR1 LNHDA and CDR2 SQIVND (reference sequence). The length of the CDR3 is 14 residues. The V end was cut by 5 bases, the J end by 0 bases, with 9 bases between. Here the CDR3 DNA reads TGTGCCAGTAGTCCCTTCCGGAGCACAGATACGCAGTATTTT. Amino acid sequence: CASSPFRSTDTQYF.

This clone has just one count. The V and J genes are TRBV3-1 (or the pseudogene TRBV3-2) and TRBJ1-1; D unclear. V was trimmed by 4 bases and J by 4 bases, leaving 13 bases between them. The germline V gene has CDR1 LGHDT and CDR2 YNNKEL (reference sequence). This CDR3 has 14 residues. The CDR3 loop reads CASSPLYESTEAFF. CDR3 in DNA: TGTGCCAGCAGCCCCCTTTATGAGTCCACTGAAGCTTTCTTT.

The chain has TRBV7-3 and TRBJ2-7; 10 bases align to TRBD1. The germline V gene has CDR1 SGHTA and CDR2 FQGTGA. There are 14 residues in the CDR3. V shed 6 bases, J shed 6 bases, and the junction held 8 bases outside the gene matches. CDR3 in amino acids: CASSSGGQGTEQYF. CDR3 bases: TGTGCCAGCAGTTCCGGGGGACAGGGGACCGAGCAGTACTTC.

The V call is TRBV9, the J call TRBJ2-3, with TRBD2 matching over 8 bases. The V segment lost 0 bases and the J segment 6 bases; nucleotides outside the gene matches: 3. Germline CDR1 and CDR2: SGDLS and YYNGEE. The CDR3 is 14 residues long. This CDR3 is CASSVGGGPDTQYF. The CDR3, as DNA: TGTGCCAGCAGCGTAGGCGGGGGGCCCGATACGCAGTATTTT. Supplemented by reference TRBV9 and TRBJ2-3, the full variable domain reads DSGVTQTPKHLITATGQRVTLRCSPRSGDLSVYWYQQSLDQGLQFLIQYYNGEERAKGNILERFSAQQFPDLHSELNLSSLELGDSALYFCASSVGGGPDTQYFGPGTRLTVL.

A few counts support this clone. This chain joins TRBV19 and TRBJ1-4; possibly TRBD1 for D (6 bases). The V and J ends lost 1 base and 5 bases respectively, with 11 bases between them. This CDR3 is 15 amino acids long. Germline loops: CDR1 LNHDA, CDR2 SQIVND (reference sequence). CDR3 coding DNA: TGTGCCAGTAGTATAGGGAGCAGGGGAAATGAAAAACTGTTTTTT. The encoded protein is CASSIGSRGNEKLFF. Based on the CDR3 plus reference TRBV19 and TRBJ1-4, the full variable domain is DGGITQSPKYLFRKEGQNVTLSCEQNLNHDAMYWYRQDPGQGLRLIYYSQIVNDFQKGDIAEGYSVSREKKESFPLTVTSAQKNPTAFYLCASSIGSRGNEKLFFGSGTQLSVL.

The V call is TRBV18, the J call TRBJ1-1; TRBD1 is a possible D gene (5 bases). CDR1 and CDR2 from the germline V gene are KGHSH and LQKENI. This CDR3 region has 16 residues. Trimming left V 1 base short and J 1 base short, with 13 bases between. CDR3: CASSPLARQQNTEAFF. CDR3 in DNA: TGTGCCAGCTCACCACTGGCGAGACAGCAGAACACTGAAGCTTTCTTT.

This clone has a single count. The gene calls are TRBV7-2 and TRBJ2-3; 10 bases map to TRBD2. The trim removed 5 bases at V and 7 bases at J, leaving 12 bases unmatched. The V gene's germline CDR1 is SGHTA and CDR2 FQGNSA. This CDR3 comprises 16 residues. The chain's CDR3 is CASSRDSGGLSNTQYF. The CDR3, as DNA: TGTGCCAGCAGCCGCGATAGCGGGGGGCTCTCGAATACGCAGTATTTT.